One T cell receptor beta chain is described in this entry. Caucasian adults living in Nashville, Tennessee, provided all samples. This specimen belongs to a study of shared clonotypes between healthy human individuals. The authors split each subset's genomic DNA evenly across several immunoSEQ plates. Produced via immunoSEQ multiplex PCR; TCRdb's table is partial and in-frame only. The sample lists about 710,000 clones; just under 75% were seen once. The CDR3 contains 14 residues. CDR1 is MNHNS and CDR2 is SASEGT in the germline V gene. Between the trimmed V and J ends, which lost 5 bases and 2 bases, there was a span of 11 bases.

This clonotype was obtained from a woman aged 25 to 39 in good health. Sequenced material: memory CD4+ T cells sorted from blood. Subset denoted: CD45RA-negative fraction. The V and J genes are TRBV6-1 and TRBJ2-3; the D gene is possibly TRBD1 (6 bases). The CDR3 sequence is CASSLKGHTDTQYF. DNA for the CDR3: TGTGCCAGCAGTCTTAAGGGACACACAGATACGCAGTATTTT.